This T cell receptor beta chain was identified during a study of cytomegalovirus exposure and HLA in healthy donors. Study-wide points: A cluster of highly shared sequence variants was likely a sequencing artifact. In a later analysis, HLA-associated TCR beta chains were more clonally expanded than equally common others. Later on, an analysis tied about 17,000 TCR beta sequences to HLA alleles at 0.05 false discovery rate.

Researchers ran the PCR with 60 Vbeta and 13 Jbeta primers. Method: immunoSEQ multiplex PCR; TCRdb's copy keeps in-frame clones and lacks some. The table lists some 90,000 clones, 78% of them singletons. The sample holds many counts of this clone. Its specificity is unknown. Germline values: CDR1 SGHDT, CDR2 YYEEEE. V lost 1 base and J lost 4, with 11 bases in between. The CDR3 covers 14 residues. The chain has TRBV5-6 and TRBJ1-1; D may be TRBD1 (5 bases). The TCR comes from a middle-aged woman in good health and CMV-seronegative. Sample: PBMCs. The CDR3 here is CASSLSGQTTEAFF. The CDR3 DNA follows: TGTGCCAGCAGCTTGTCCGGACAAACCACTGAAGCTTTCTTT.